Below, 20 T cell receptor beta chains from the same sample are listed, as sequenced in a study of cytomegalovirus exposure and HLA in healthy donors. This PCR relied on a set of 60 Vbeta primers and 13 Jbeta primers. Only in-frame clones appear in the TCRdb table, and some are missing; sequencing was by immunoSEQ multiplex PCR. Among over 150,000 clones listed, over 65% were seen once. The sequencing sample was made of PBMCs. The source is a woman in her twenties or thirties in good health and CMV-seronegative.

This rearrangement joins TRBV2 to TRBJ2-7, with D possibly matching TRBD1 (5 bases). Trimming cost V 1 base and J 3 bases, with 13 bases left between them. Germline CDR1 is SNHLY and CDR2 is FYNNEI. The CDR3 is made up of 15 amino acids. The CDR3 sequence: CASSEGAKGLYEQYF. Written as DNA, the CDR3 is TGTGCCAGCAGTGAAGGCGCGAAGGGGCTCTACGAGCAGTACTTC.

The rearrangement uses TRBV5-6 and TRBJ2-1, with 12 bases identical to TRBD2. The CDR3 length is 17 residues. The germline CDR1 and CDR2 sequences are SGHDT and YYEEEE. The V and J ends lost 1 base and 6 bases, in that order; junction bases with no gene match: 8. CDR3 residues: CASSLTSTSGSLNEQFF. CDR3 coding DNA: TGTGCCAGCAGCTTGACTTCGACTAGCGGGAGTCTCAATGAGCAGTTCTTC.

Comments on this clone: As the CDR3 is not closed by the conserved phenylalanine or tryptophan, this likely results from a read error. The chain recombines TRBV5-4 with TRBJ1-2; the D gene is possibly TRBD1 (6 bases). Germline V gene lookup returns CDR1 SGHNT and CDR2 YYREEE (reference sequence). V lost 0 bases and J 8 bases, leaving 8 bases between the germline ends. The CDR3 is 12 amino acids. The CDR3 nucleotides read TGTGCCAGCAGCTTGGACAGGGAAGGCTACACCCTC. Protein sequence: CASSLDREGYTL.

This clone has more than one count but fewer than ten. This chain joins TRBV7-8 and TRBJ2-3, with D hard to call. V was shortened by 1 base and J by 13 bases, with 12 bases between the two germline ends. This CDR3 comprises 12 residues. Germline loops: CDR1 SGHVS, CDR2 FQNEAQ. CDR3 amino acids: CASSLGTTVEYF. The CDR3 bases are TGTGCCAGCAGCTTAGGAACCACTGTGGAGTATTTT.

The chain links TRBV4-1 to TRBJ2-1, with 11 bases matching TRBD2. V shed 4 bases, J shed 3 bases, and the junction held 8 bases outside the gene matches. CDR1 MGHRA and CDR2 YSYEKL come from the germline V gene. This CDR3 spans 17 amino acids. In DNA, the CDR3 is TGCGCCAGCAGCCTCGAAGGGACTAGCGGCTTCTACAATGAGCAGTTCTTC. It specifies CASSLEGTSGFYNEQFF.

The V gene is TRBV2, the J gene TRBJ2-4; TRBD2 matches 10 bases. Germline CDR1 SNHLY, CDR2 FYNNEI. Trimming at V came to 2 bases and at J to 7 bases, leaving 5 bases not matched to a gene. This CDR3 spans 15 amino acids. CDR3 bases: TGTGCCAGCAGTGAACAAGCGGGGGGGTGGAACATTCAGTACTTC. Residues: CASSEQAGGWNIQYF.

The V call is TRBV27, the J call TRBJ1-6, with D possibly TRBD1 on 5 matching bases. CDR3 length equals 13 residues. Trimming took 4 bases from V and 10 from J, leaving 11 bases between them. Germline CDR1 MNHEY, CDR2 SMNVEV (reference sequence). The CDR3 region has the DNA TGTGCCAGCAGTTCGGGGGTCTGGTCACCCCTCCACTTT. Protein product: CASSSGVWSPLHF.

A note on this clone: Other DNA sequences in this specimen translate into the identical CDR3. The chain is built from TRBV5-1 and TRBJ2-6; the D is unclear. Germline V gene sequence: CDR1 SGHRS, CDR2 YFSETQ. Deletions cut 0 bases from V and 4 bases from J, with 5 bases between. CDR3 length: 14 residues. Here the CDR3 reads CASSLATGANVLTF. For the CDR3, the DNA is TGCGCCAGCAGCTTGGCTACCGGGGCCAACGTCCTGACTTTC.

The chain joins TRBV5-1 to TRBJ1-3; no reliable D call. V shed 3 bases and J shed 3 bases, with 19 bases lying between them. CDR3 length: 17 residues. Germline assignment: CDR1 SGHRS and CDR2 YFSETQ. DNA of the CDR3: TGCGCCAGCAGCTCCATCCCGGGTGCCAATTATGGAAACACCATATATTTT. Translated: CASSSIPGANYGNTIYF. Variable domain in full (rest from reference TRBV5-1 and TRBJ1-3): KAGVTQTPRYLIKTRGQQVTLSCSPISGHRSVSWYQQTPGQGLQFLFEYFSETQRNKGNFPGRFSGRQFSNSRSEMNVSTLELGDSALYLCASSSIPGANYGNTIYFGEGSWLTVV.

This clone showed up just once. The V and J genes are TRBV2 and TRBJ1-5; TRBD1 matches at 9 bases. Germline V gives CDR1 SNHLY, CDR2 FYNNEI. The CDR3 contains 14 residues. The J segment lost 5 bases and the V segment lost 7 bases, leaving 6 bases of the junction unmatched. The CDR3 DNA is TGTGCCAGCACCAGACAGGGGGAAGATCAGCCCCAGCATTTT. This encodes CASTRQGEDQPQHF.

Worth noting for this clone: An end of the junction does not agree with germline; a read error may underlie this. The rearrangement joins TRBV7-7 to TRBJ2-2, with TRBD2 matching over 9 bases. The CDR3 runs 18 residues. Germline CDR1 SSHAT, CDR2 FNYEAQ (reference sequence). CDR3 DNA: TGTGCTAGCAGCGCGGGACACAATCTAGCGGGACTCACCGGGGAGCTGTTTTTT. The encoded protein is CASSAGHNLAGLTGELFF. The whole variable domain, filled in from reference TRBV7-7 and TRBJ2-2, reads GAGVSQSPRYKVTKRGQDVTLRCDPISSHATLYWYQQALGQGPEFLTYFNYEAQPDKSGLPSDRFSAERPEGSISTLTIQRTEQRDSAMYRCASSAGHNLAGLTGELFFGEGSRLTVL.

This clone is a singleton in its sample. V is TRBV6-4 and J is TRBJ2-1; 8 bases match TRBD2. Germline loops: CDR1 MRHNA, CDR2 SNTAGT. CDR3 length equals 15 residues. With 5 bases clipped from V and 5 bases from J, the junction kept 8 bases outside the gene matches. The CDR3 region is CASSLGAGADNEQFF. The CDR3 DNA is TGTGCCAGCAGTCTAGGAGCGGGGGCAGACAATGAGCAGTTCTTC.

This clone appeared a single time. The chain uses TRBV18 and TRBJ2-7, with a weak D call TRBD1 (5 bases). Deletions cut 4 bases from V and 5 bases from J, with 15 bases between. The CDR3 loop spans 14 amino acids. Germline-derived CDR1 and CDR2 are KGHSH and LQKENI. DNA of the CDR3: TGTGCCAGCTCACAGGTGCAGGGTTCCCACGAGCAGTACTTC. Translating it yields CASSQVQGSHEQYF.

V is TRBV6-4 and J is TRBJ2-2, with D tentatively TRBD1 (6 bases). This CDR3 has 14 residues. V was pared by 2 bases and J by 2 bases, with 6 bases between. Germline CDR1 MRHNA, CDR2 SNTAGT. CDR3 DNA sequence: TGTGCCAGCAGTGACGGGACAAACACCGGGGAGCTGTTTTTT. Translating gives CASSDGTNTGELFF.

The chain recombines TRBV6-6 with TRBJ1-1; possibly TRBD1 for D (5 bases). Germline values: CDR1 MNHNY, CDR2 SVGAGI (reference sequence). CDR3 length: 14 amino acids. V lost 2 bases and J lost 1, with 8 bases in between. CDR3 protein: CASSYGHANTEAFF. For the CDR3, the DNA is TGTGCCAGCAGTTACGGACACGCGAACACTGAAGCTTTCTTT.

The CDR3 here is CASGLKVGGTYNEQFF. CDR3 nucleotide sequence: TGTGCTAGTGGTTTGAAGGTGGGAGGTACCTACAATGAGCAGTTCTTC. This chain links TRBV12-5 with TRBJ2-1; weak D call: TRBD2 (6 bases). The germline gives CDR1 LGHNT, CDR2 FRNRAP. This CDR3 contains 16 residues. V was shortened by 2 bases and J by 2 bases, with 13 bases between the two germline ends.

The genes are TRBV5-1 and TRBJ2-1; the D gene is possibly TRBD2 (5 bases). This CDR3 comprises 13 residues. V lost 0 bases and J 8 bases, leaving 9 bases between the germline ends. Germline V CDR1 and CDR2: SGHRS, YFSETQ. CDR3 loop: CASSLVDGDEQFF. CDR3 bases: TGCGCCAGCAGCTTGGTGGACGGGGATGAGCAGTTCTTC.

CDR3 DNA: TGTGCCAGTAGTATAACTAGCGGGGACCAAGAGACCCAGTACTTC. Protein sequence: CASSITSGDQETQYF. This chain joins TRBV19 and TRBJ2-5, with TRBD2 matching over 10 bases. V shed 2 bases and J 0 bases; nucleotides not matched to a gene: 0. The germline V gene encodes CDR1 LNHDA and CDR2 SQIVND (reference sequence). This CDR3 is built from 15 residues.

The rearrangement links TRBV2 to TRBJ2-3; D is unclear. In germline, CDR1 is SNHLY, CDR2 FYNNEI. The CDR3 totals 13 residues. V lost 7 bases to trimming and J lost 4 bases, with 12 bases between them. The DNA for the CDR3 is TGTGCCAGCACCGCCTATGAAGCAGATACGCAGTATTTT. As protein: CASTAYEADTQYF.

This clone was picked up a small number of times. V usage is TRBV19 and J usage is TRBJ2-1; 9 bases are shared with TRBD1. The trim removed 2 bases at V and 6 bases at J, leaving 11 bases unmatched. The germline V gene encodes CDR1 LNHDA and CDR2 SQIVND (reference sequence). This CDR3 is 17 amino acids long. The CDR3 is CASSIRASGTGTNEQFF. The CDR3 nucleotides read TGTGCCAGTAGTATACGCGCCTCCGGGACAGGGACCAATGAGCAGTTCTTC.